This record concerns one T cell receptor beta chain sequence. Its antigen is still unknown. Per-nucleotide qualities are absent, and no much larger clonotype sits a single base away. The immunoSEQ Assay was used to sequence TCRbeta CDR3 regions. After extraction, genomic DNA underwent amplification by bias-controlled multiplex PCR, followed by high-throughput sequencing. In the source study's methods: To quantify the absolute abundance of every unique TCRbeta CDR3 region, sequences were collapsed and filtered. T cell fraction was estimated by normalization of TCRbeta template counts to usable DNA, with usable DNA being measured through amplification of reference genes present in all nucleated cells. Repertoire TCRs were annotated as SARS-CoV-2-specific when V gene, CDR3 amino acid sequence and J gene were exactly matched to a known reactive TCR set. The reference SARS-CoV-2 TCR set came from MIRA and was filtered for enrichment in COVID-19-positive ImmuneCODE repertoires, removing public or cross-reactive TCRs. Using the MIRA antigens, annotated TCRs were further analysed by specific ORF or by position within an ORF. Breadth was defined as the number of annotated unique rearrangements divided by the total number of unique productive rearrangements, and depth was defined as the summed frequency of the annotated unique rearrangements. Two-sided Wilcoxon rank-sum tests were applied when comparing TCR breadth between groups. Not all clones reach the TCRdb copy of this immuneACCESS table, which keeps in-frame sequences only. Checked studies attribute under half of the gap to unresolved V genes and leave the rest unexplained. V and J calls and clone size are those listed in that table; D and trimming were worked out from the DNA. This sample comprises about 460,000 clones, 89% of them detected only once. The biggest ten clones account for 1.5% to 2% of the sample.

The source of the sample is a study of Ad26.COV2.S vaccination and SARS-CoV-2 variants (dated by TCRdb to the early 2020s). For context, the study as a whole: Donors in the vaccine arm were drawn from COV1001, a phase I-IIa trial of Ad26.COV2.S in healthy adults that was multicentre, randomized, double-blind and placebo-controlled. Ad26.COV2.S was administered intramuscularly at 5 x 10^10 or 1 x 10^11 viral particles, either as a single shot or as two shots given 56 days apart. TCRbeta repertoire sequencing was used to assess the specificity and breadth of SARS-CoV-2-reactive T cell receptors after Ad26.COV2.S vaccination. A total of approximately 30 samples were included in the TCR-sequenced set, comprising around 19 Ad26.COV2.S vaccine recipients, 5 placebo recipients and 8 SARS-CoV-2 convalescent individuals. Trial participants were randomized into five groups of five: low-dose or high-dose Ad26.COV2.S given once or twice, or placebo on both occasions. Blinding of investigators to trial group allocation was maintained during experiments and outcome assessment. What the authors observed across the whole study: According to the authors, total T cell responses may have been underestimated by the TCR breadth and depth analyses. After vaccination, spike-specific CD8+ and CD4+ T cell responses were reported to show substantial breadth. The study was not powered to compare responses between vaccine doses or regimens. Non-spike TCR breadth was comparable between vaccine and placebo recipients, consistent with the vaccine containing only spike. Spike-specific TCR breadth was higher in Ad26.COV2.S recipients than in placebo recipients (P = 0.0014).

The sample's treatment or condition label, in plain terms: over 15 received Ad26.COV2.S at low or high dose, single or two shots; about five received placebo; per-sample allocation not given. Repertoires of vaccine and placebo recipients were sequenced from samples taken on day 63 after the first injection. In Cohort 1b, roughly 25 adults aged 18-55 years were enrolled at a single site in Boston, USA, between 29 July and 7 August 2020. Ad26.COV2.S was a replication-incompetent adenovirus type 26 vector expressing a prefusion-stabilized SARS-CoV-2 spike protein from the original Wuhan strain. CDR1 and CDR2, looked up from the germline V gene, are SGHVS and FQNEAQ. V drops 5 bases and J drops 1 base, leaving 11 bases in between. The CDR3 spans 14 residues, from the cysteine through the phenylalanine. The CDR3 DNA has 42 bases and is translated from base 1.

The input for sequencing was peripheral blood, taken in a trial of Ad26.COV2.S vaccine versus placebo. The receptor was derived from a person aged 18-60 years who received the Ad26.COV2.S COVID-19 vaccine or a placebo. This chain joins TRBV7-8 to TRBJ2-5; TRBD1 might be the D gene, on 6 matching bases. CDR3 region: CASSPRTAQETQYF. The nucleotides are TGTGCCAGCAGCCCCCGGACAGCCCAAGAGACCCAGTACTTC.